The 14 T cell receptor beta chains below all came from one sample that was sequenced in a study of blood T cell repertoires in COVID-19. TCRdb's table, derived via immunoSEQ multiplex PCR, lists solely in-frame clones and lacks some. The sample consists of a few hundred thousand clones, around 83% of them appearing once. Sequencing was done on a sample of PBMCs or T cells enriched from blood (not recorded which). The receptors stem from a woman in her 40s who had recovered from COVID-19.

V gene TRBV10-3 combines with J gene TRBJ1-1; tentative D call: TRBD1 (6 bases). The CDR3 length is 13 residues. V was pared by 2 bases and J by 3 bases, with 7 bases between. Germline CDR1 ENHRY, CDR2 SYGVKD. CDR3 sequence reads: CAISEQGHTEAFF. The CDR3 DNA follows: TGTGCCATCAGTGAGCAGGGGCACACTGAAGCTTTCTTT.

This chain joins TRBV9 and TRBJ1-1; 9 bases are a match to TRBD1. Looked up from germline, CDR1 is SGDLS and CDR2 is YYNGEE. CDR3 length: 16 amino acids. The V segment lost 4 bases and the J segment 2 bases; nucleotides outside the gene matches: 9. The CDR3 DNA follows: TGTGCCAGCAGCCGCGGGACAGGGACGTCAAACACTGAAGCTTTCTTT. It encodes CASSRGTGTSNTEAFF.

The chain carries TRBV3-1 (or the pseudogene TRBV3-2) and TRBJ1-1, with D possibly being TRBD1 (5 bases). The ends were cut back, 4 bases at V and 5 bases at J, with 11 bases in the middle. The germline V gene has CDR1 LGHDT and CDR2 YNNKEL (reference sequence). CDR3 length: 13 residues. CDR3 sequence (DNA): TGTGCCAGCAGCCTTTCGAAGGGGACTGAAGCTTTCTTT. Its translation: CASSLSKGTEAFF.

Only one count was recorded for this clone. The rearrangement uses TRBV4-1 and TRBJ1-5, with 8 bases lining up with TRBD1. The CDR3 runs 15 residues. The trim removed 1 base at V and 5 bases at J, leaving 4 bases unmatched. Germline V lookup: CDR1 MGHRA, CDR2 YSYEKL. The CDR3, as DNA: TGCGCCAGCAGCCAAGTAGGACAGGGTCATCAGCCCCAGCATTTT. Translated, it gives CASSQVGQGHQPQHF.

V gene TRBV28 combines with J gene TRBJ2-3; TRBD2 matches at 11 bases. After removal of 6 bases from V and 2 bases from J, the junction contained 7 bases not matched to a gene. CDR1 is MDHEN, CDR2 SYDVKM, per germline. The CDR3 has 16 residues. The CDR3 protein is CASRGIAGGDTDTQYF. For the CDR3, the DNA is TGTGCCAGCAGGGGTATAGCGGGAGGGGACACAGATACGCAGTATTTT.

This clone was observed a single time. The J gene is TRBJ2-1, the V gene TRBV6-4, with 9 bases that match TRBD2. CDR1 is MRHNA and CDR2 is SNTAGT in the germline V gene. This CDR3 is built from 14 residues. V was clipped by 4 bases and J by 4 bases; unmatched bases: 2. The CDR3 spells CASSVAGAYNEQFF. Written as DNA, the CDR3 is TGTGCCAGCAGTGTAGCGGGAGCATACAATGAGCAGTTCTTC.

The sample holds one count of this clone. The chain employs TRBV5-4 and TRBJ1-2; 7 bases are shared with TRBD1. CDR1 SGHNT and CDR2 YYREEE come from the germline V gene (reference sequence). CDR3 length equals 14 residues. The ends lost 4 bases at V and 0 bases at J; junction bases unmatched: 3. CDR3 bases: TGTGCCAGCAGCCCCGGGACAGCTAACTATGGCTACACCTTC. This gives the protein CASSPGTANYGYTF.

This clone has more than one count but fewer than ten. The rearrangement joins TRBV7-9 to TRBJ1-2; maybe TRBD1 (6 bases). Germline V gene data show CDR1 as SEHNR and CDR2 as FQNEAQ (reference sequence). The CDR3 totals 15 residues. The V end lost 3 bases, the J end lost 8 bases, and 19 bases lay between the germline ends. The CDR3 reads CASSLDRGATKGYTF. CDR3 sequence (DNA): TGTGCCAGCAGCTTGGATCGGGGGGCGACTAAGGGCTACACCTTC.

A few counts support this clone. The chain recombines TRBV28 with TRBJ1-4, with D maybe TRBD1 (6 bases). Germline CDR1 is MDHEN and CDR2 is SYDVKM. With 2 bases removed from V and 7 bases from J, the gap between germline ends came to 11 bases. The CDR3 extends over 14 amino acids. CDR3 in amino acids: CASSLRTVGEKLFF. The CDR3 nucleotides are TGTGCCAGCAGTTTAAGGACAGTCGGTGAAAAACTGTTTTTT.

The rearrangement links TRBV7-2 to TRBJ1-2; tentatively, D is TRBD1 (5 bases). The germline V and J ends were trimmed by 0 bases and 7 bases, with 18 bases remaining between them. Germline V gene lookup returns CDR1 SGHTA and CDR2 FQGNSA. The CDR3 has 16 residues. The CDR3 region is CASSLALGGGTGGYTF. In DNA, the CDR3 is TGTGCCAGCAGCTTAGCTCTTGGTGGGGGGACGGGTGGCTACACCTTC.

The chain recombines TRBV28 with TRBJ2-2, with D possibly matching TRBD1 (6 bases). The CDR3 runs 13 residues. With 9 bases removed from V and 0 bases from J, the gap between germline ends came to 8 bases. The germline CDR1 and CDR2 sequences are MDHEN and SYDVKM. The CDR3 is CASGTPNTGELFF. The CDR3, as DNA: TGTGCCAGTGGGACACCGAACACCGGGGAGCTGTTTTTT.

The chain combines TRBV5-6 with TRBJ1-5; 12 positions agree with TRBD1. This CDR3 is built from 16 residues. The V gene end was trimmed by 4 bases and the J gene end by 2 bases; junction bases not matched to a gene: 4. Germline CDR1 and CDR2: SGHDT and YYEEEE. The CDR3 DNA reads TGTGCCAGCAGCGCGGGACAGGGGGCTGGCAATCAGCCCCAGCATTTT. Its translation is CASSAGQGAGNQPQHF.

In this sample, this clone turned up once. This chain joins TRBV2 and TRBJ2-7; a weak D match, TRBD2 (6 bases). Germline assignment: CDR1 SNHLY and CDR2 FYNNEI. Trimming stripped 2 bases from V and 3 bases from J, with 11 bases between. This CDR3 spans 14 amino acids. The CDR3 nucleotides are TGTGCCAGCAGTGAAAAGGAGGGCCTCTACGAGCAGTACTTC. Translation: CASSEKEGLYEQYF.

This rearrangement joins TRBV12-3 or TRBV12-4 to TRBJ1-1; D is unclear. V was clipped by 5 bases and J by 0 bases, with 7 bases between them. The CDR3 covers 13 residues. The CDR3, as DNA: TGTGCCAGCAGTGCCATAGTGAACACTGAAGCTTTCTTT. Translation: CASSAIVNTEAFF.